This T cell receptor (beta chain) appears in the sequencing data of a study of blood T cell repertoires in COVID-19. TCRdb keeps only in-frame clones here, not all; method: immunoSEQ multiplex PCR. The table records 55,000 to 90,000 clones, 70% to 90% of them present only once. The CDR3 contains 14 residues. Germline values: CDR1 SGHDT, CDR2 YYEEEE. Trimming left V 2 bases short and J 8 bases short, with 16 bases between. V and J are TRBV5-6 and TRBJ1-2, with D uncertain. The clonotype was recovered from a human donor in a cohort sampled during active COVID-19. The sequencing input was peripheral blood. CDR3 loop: CASSFPRGMDGYTF. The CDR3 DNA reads TGTGCCAGCAGCTTTCCCCGGGGAATGGACGGCTACACCTTC.